This T cell receptor beta chain was profiled in a study of chemoradiotherapy in HPV16-positive cancers (dated 2022 in TCRdb). Background for the entire study: Using functional T-cell assays on cells from a couple of HPV16-positive patients, the researchers defined candidate HPV-specific T-cell clones and common TCR motifs. The study set out to ask whether T-cell immunity against the HPV oncoproteins E6 and E7 changes over the course of chemoradiotherapy and whether that immunity affects survival. The candidate HPV-specific TCRs and motifs were subsequently tracked in TCR repertoires obtained from fewer than 95 patients with HPV-related cancers. Overall results and qualifications from the work: Expansion of candidate HPV-specific clones and E7-related TCR motifs was observed in the tumor microenvironment during treatment, whereas no such expansion was observed for non-HPV-specific T cells. The functional definition of HPV-specific T cells came from only a couple of HPV16-positive patients, and the survival association was reported for HPV16-positive patients. Improved recurrence-free survival in HPV16-positive patients was associated with expansion of HPV-responsive T cells during chemoradiotherapy.

CDR1 SGHRS and CDR2 YFSETQ are derived from the germline V gene. V ends up 4 bases short and J 0 bases short, with an unmatched junction base count of 4. The CDR3 covers 15 residues, taking in both the cysteine and the phenylalanine. The only DNA kept is the CDR3, 45 bases in frame from the first base. Because repertoires were sampled repeatedly during chemoradiotherapy, clonal expansion in the tumor microenvironment could be followed. A remark on this clone: Its antigen remains unidentified. Qualities for individual bases were not recorded, and no much larger clone is one base off.

The library was produced with the immunoSEQ multiplex PCR assay. The table comes from immuneACCESS by way of TCRdb, which keeps in-frame sequences with V and J called. Part of the clones is missing from these tables; in studies checked, under half for an unresolved V gene and the rest for unknown reasons. Recorded for this sample are tens of thousands of clones; 84% of them occurred a single time. The top ten constitute 5% to 7% of the sample. The input for sequencing was blood, taken from a patient who underwent chemoradiotherapy. The rearrangement combines TRBV5-1 with TRBJ2-3, and 8 junction bases match TRBD2. The source of this sequence is a human donor with HPV-associated anogenital cancer. The nucleotide sequence reads as follows: TGCGCCAGCAGCCGGAGCGGGGGTAGCACAGATACGCAGTATTTT. Translated, this is CASSRSGGSTDTQYF.